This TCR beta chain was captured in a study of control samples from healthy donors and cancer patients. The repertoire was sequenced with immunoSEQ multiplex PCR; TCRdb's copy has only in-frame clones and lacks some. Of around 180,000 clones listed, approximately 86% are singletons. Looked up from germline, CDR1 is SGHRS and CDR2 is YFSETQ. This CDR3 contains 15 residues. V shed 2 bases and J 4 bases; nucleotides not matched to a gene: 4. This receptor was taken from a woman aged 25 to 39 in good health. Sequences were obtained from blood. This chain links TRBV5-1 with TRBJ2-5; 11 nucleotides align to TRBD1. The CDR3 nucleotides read TGCGCCAGCAGCTTCGGACAGGGGGCTCGAGAGACCCAGTACTTC. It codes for CASSFGQGARETQYF.